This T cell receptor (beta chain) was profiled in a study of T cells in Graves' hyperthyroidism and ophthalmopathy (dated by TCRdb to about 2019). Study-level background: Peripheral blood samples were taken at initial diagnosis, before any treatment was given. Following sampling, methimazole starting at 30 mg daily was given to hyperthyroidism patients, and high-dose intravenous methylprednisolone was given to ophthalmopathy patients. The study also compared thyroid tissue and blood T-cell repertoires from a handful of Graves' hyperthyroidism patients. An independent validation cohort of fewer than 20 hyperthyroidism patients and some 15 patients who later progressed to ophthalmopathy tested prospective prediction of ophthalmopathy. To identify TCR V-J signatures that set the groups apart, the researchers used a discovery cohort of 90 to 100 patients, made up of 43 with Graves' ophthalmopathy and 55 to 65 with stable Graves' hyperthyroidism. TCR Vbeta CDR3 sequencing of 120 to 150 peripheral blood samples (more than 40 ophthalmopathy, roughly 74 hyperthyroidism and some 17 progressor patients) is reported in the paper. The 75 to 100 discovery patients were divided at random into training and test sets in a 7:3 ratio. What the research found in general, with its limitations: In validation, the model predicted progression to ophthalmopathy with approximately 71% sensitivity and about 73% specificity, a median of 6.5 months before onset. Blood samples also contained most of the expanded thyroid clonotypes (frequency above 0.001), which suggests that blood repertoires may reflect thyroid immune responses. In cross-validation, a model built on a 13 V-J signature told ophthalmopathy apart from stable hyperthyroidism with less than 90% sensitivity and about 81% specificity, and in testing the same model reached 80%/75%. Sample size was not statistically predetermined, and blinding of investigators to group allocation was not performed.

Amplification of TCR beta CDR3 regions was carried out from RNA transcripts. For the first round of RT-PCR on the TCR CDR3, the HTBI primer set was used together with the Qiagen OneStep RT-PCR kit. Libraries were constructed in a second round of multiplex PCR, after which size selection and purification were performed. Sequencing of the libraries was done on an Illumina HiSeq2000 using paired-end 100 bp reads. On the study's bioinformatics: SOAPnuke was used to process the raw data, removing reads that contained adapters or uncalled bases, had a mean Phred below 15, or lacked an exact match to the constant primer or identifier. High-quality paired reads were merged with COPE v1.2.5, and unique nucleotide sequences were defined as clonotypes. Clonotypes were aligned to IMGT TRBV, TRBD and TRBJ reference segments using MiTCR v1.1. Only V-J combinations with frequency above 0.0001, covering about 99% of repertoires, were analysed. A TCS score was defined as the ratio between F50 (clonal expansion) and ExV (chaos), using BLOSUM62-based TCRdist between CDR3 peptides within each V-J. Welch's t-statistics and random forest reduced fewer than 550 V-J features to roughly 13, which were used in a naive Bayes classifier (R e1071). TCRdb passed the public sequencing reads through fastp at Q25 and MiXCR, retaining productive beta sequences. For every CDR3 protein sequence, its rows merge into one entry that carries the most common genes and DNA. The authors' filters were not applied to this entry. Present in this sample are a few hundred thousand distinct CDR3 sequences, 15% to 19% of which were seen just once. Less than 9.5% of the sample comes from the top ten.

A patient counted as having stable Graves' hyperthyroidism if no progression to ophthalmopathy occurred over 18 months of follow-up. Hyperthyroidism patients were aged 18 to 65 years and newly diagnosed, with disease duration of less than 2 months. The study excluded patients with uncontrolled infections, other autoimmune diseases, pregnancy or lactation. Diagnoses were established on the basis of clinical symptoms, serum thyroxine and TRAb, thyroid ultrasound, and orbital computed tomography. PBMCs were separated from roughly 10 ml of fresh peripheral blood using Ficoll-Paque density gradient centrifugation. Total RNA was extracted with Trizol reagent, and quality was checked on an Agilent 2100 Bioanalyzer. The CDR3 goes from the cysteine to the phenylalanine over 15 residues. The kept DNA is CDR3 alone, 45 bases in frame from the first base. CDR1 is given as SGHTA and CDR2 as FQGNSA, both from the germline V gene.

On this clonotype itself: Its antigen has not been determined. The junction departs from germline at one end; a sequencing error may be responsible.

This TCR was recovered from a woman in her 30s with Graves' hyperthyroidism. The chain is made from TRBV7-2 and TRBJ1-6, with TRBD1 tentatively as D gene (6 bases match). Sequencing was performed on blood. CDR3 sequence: CAGSLRGTKGSPLHF. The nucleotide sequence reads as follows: TGTGCCGGCAGCTTAAGGGGGACTAAAGGATCACCCCTCCACTTT.